The 25 T cell receptor beta chains presented below share a single source sample, sequenced in a study of beta chain features in type 1 diabetes. Since all of the isolated RNA was reverse transcribed, expressed TCRB transcripts were what got sequenced. Produced via immunoSEQ multiplex PCR; TCRdb's table is partial and in-frame only. The sample has roughly 450,000 clones; about 14% are singletons. Sequencing was carried out using naive CD4+ T cells from blood. The origin of the receptors is a young man in good health.

This clone showed up just a few times. The chain joins TRBV5-1 to TRBJ2-1; 9 bases match TRBD2. Germline CDR1 is SGHRS and CDR2 is YFSETQ. Losses at the gene ends were 5 bases for V and 6 bases for J; bases not matched to a gene: 12. This CDR3 spans 16 amino acids. For the CDR3, the DNA is TGCGCCAGCAGGGCCCCTAGCGGGGACGTAGGCAATGAGCAGTTCTTC. It encodes CASRAPSGDVGNEQFF. Full variable domain (remainder filled in from reference TRBV5-1 and TRBJ2-1): KAGVTQTPRYLIKTRGQQVTLSCSPISGHRSVSWYQQTPGQGLQFLFEYFSETQRNKGNFPGRFSGRQFSNSRSEMNVSTLELGDSALYLCASRAPSGDVGNEQFFGPGTRLTVL.

The chain combines TRBV6-6 with TRBJ1-2; D remains ambiguous. Trimming shortened V by 8 bases and J by 2 bases, and 9 bases separated the two germline ends. The CDR3 is made up of 12 amino acids. Germline V gives CDR1 MNHNY, CDR2 SVGAGI (reference sequence). This CDR3 reads CASGKGNYGYTF. CDR3 nucleotide sequence: TGTGCCAGCGGAAAAGGGAACTATGGCTACACCTTC.

This clone was found a few times. The CDR3: CAISEEGGSADTQYF. The CDR3 region has the DNA TGTGCCATCAGTGAGGAGGGGGGGTCGGCAGATACGCAGTATTTT. This chain links TRBV10-3 with TRBJ2-3; the D gene is possibly TRBD2 (7 bases). The CDR3 runs 15 residues. The germline V gene encodes CDR1 ENHRY and CDR2 SYGVKD. V dropped 2 bases and J dropped 4 bases, with 13 bases sitting between them.

This clone was counted between two and nine times. The chain couples TRBV29-1 to TRBJ1-2; D unresolved. Germline V lookup: CDR1 SQVTM, CDR2 ANQGSEA. The CDR3 has 13 amino acids. V gave up 2 bases and J gave up 4 bases, with 11 bases separating them. The CDR3 spells CSVEWQPTYGYTF. CDR3 nucleotide sequence: TGCAGCGTTGAATGGCAGCCCACCTATGGCTACACCTTC.

This clone showed up just a few times. The chain recombines TRBV29-1 with TRBJ2-1; 9 positions agree with TRBD1. The CDR3 totals 12 residues. With V trimmed by 5 bases and J by 8 bases, 4 bases remained unmatched. Looked up from germline, CDR1 is SQVTM and CDR2 is ANQGSEA. For the CDR3, the DNA is TGCAGCGTTTCAACAGGGGGCGATGAGCAGTTCTTC. Translated, it gives CSVSTGGDEQFF.

The chain links TRBV25-1 to TRBJ2-1; TRBD2 matches at 10 bases. Trimming removed 4 bases from V and 4 bases from J; junction bases left unmatched: 7. Germline V gives CDR1 MGHDK, CDR2 SYGVNS. The CDR3 extends over 16 amino acids. The CDR3 here is CASSVRAGGLYNEQFF. The CDR3 DNA is TGTGCCAGCAGTGTTAGAGCGGGAGGGCTTTACAATGAGCAGTTCTTC.

The chain employs TRBV29-1 and TRBJ2-5; D gene ambiguous. V was clipped by 8 bases and J by 5 bases, with 12 bases between them. Germline V gene sequence: CDR1 SQVTM, CDR2 ANQGSEA. The CDR3 is 11 amino acids. The CDR3 is CSNAVGETQYF. The DNA of the CDR3 is TGCAGCAATGCGGTGGGGGAGACCCAGTACTTC.

The gene calls are TRBV19 and TRBJ2-5; no clear D gene. The CDR3 is 13 amino acids. Per the germline V gene, CDR1 is LNHDA and CDR2 is SQIVND (reference sequence). The germline V and J ends were trimmed by 3 bases and 2 bases, with 7 bases remaining between them. The CDR3 DNA is TGTGCCAGTAGTATGAACGAACAAGAGACCCAGTACTTC. Translation: CASSMNEQETQYF.

This rearrangement joins TRBV19 to TRBJ2-7; 13 positions agree with TRBD2. This CDR3 region has 15 residues. Germline loops: CDR1 LNHDA, CDR2 SQIVND (reference sequence). V shed 3 bases, J shed 4 bases, and the junction held 3 bases outside the gene matches. The CDR3 protein is CASSMGTSGKYEQYV. In nucleotides, the CDR3 is TGTGCCAGTAGTATGGGGACTAGCGGGAAGTACGAGCAGTACGTC.

This clone occurred a few times. This chain's CDR3 is CASSLVSQGTETQYF. In nucleotides, the CDR3 is TGTGCCAGCAGCTTAGTCTCACAGGGGACGGAGACCCAGTACTTC. This chain joins TRBV7-2 and TRBJ2-5, with TRBD1 identical over 7 bases. With 1 base clipped from V and 5 bases from J, the junction kept 7 bases outside the gene matches. From germline, CDR1 is SGHTA and CDR2 FQGNSA. There are 15 residues in the CDR3.

This clone has a handful of counts. J is TRBJ2-7 and V is TRBV7-2; the D gene is possibly TRBD1 (6 bases). V was trimmed by 5 bases and J by 3 bases, leaving 14 bases between them. Germline-derived CDR1 and CDR2 are SGHTA and FQGNSA. The CDR3 has 14 amino acids. The chain's CDR3 is CASSETTGNYEQYF. The CDR3 DNA reads TGTGCCAGCAGCGAGACCACAGGGAACTACGAGCAGTACTTC.

In its sample, this clone was seen a few times. V gene TRBV7-9 combines with J gene TRBJ2-1; TRBD2 agrees at 14 bases. Germline CDR1 and CDR2: SEHNR and FQNEAQ (reference sequence). CDR3 length equals 16 residues. Trimming removed 5 bases from V and 7 bases from J; junction bases left unmatched: 7. The CDR3 loop is CASSLRTSGGWNEQFF. For the CDR3, the DNA is TGTGCCAGCAGCCTGCGGACTAGCGGGGGGTGGAATGAGCAGTTCTTC.

The V and J genes are TRBV6-6 and TRBJ2-5, with 8 positions matching TRBD2. This CDR3 is 15 amino acids long. V was clipped by 3 bases and J by 6 bases; unmatched bases: 9. Germline values: CDR1 MNHNY, CDR2 SVGAGI (reference sequence). The CDR3: CASSYIAGSRQTQYF. For the CDR3, the DNA is TGTGCCAGCAGTTATATAGCGGGGTCTAGGCAGACCCAGTACTTC.

This clone has more than one count but fewer than ten. This chain connects TRBV27 to TRBJ1-2; TRBD1 aligns across 9 bases. Germline V gene data show CDR1 as MNHEY and CDR2 as SMNVEV (reference sequence). J lost 8 bases, V lost 2 bases, and 3 bases had no gene match. The CDR3 has 13 residues. CDR3 DNA sequence: TGTGCCAGCAGTTTACCCACAGGGGGCGGCTACACCTTC. This gives the protein CASSLPTGGGYTF.

V gene TRBV9 combines with J gene TRBJ2-2, with TRBD2 as a possible D gene (6 bases). V lost 4 bases, J lost 6 bases, and 16 bases lay in between. This CDR3 is built from 15 residues. Germline CDR1 reads SGDLS; CDR2 reads YYNGEE. The CDR3 sequence: CASSQGLSRPGELFF. CDR3 nucleotide sequence: TGTGCCAGCAGCCAAGGACTATCCCGCCCCGGGGAGCTGTTTTTT.

This clone was counted between two and nine times. The CDR3 DNA reads as TGTGCCAGCAGCCAAGTGCACACCGGGGAGCTGTTTTTT. Translating gives CASSQVHTGELFF. J is TRBJ2-2 and V is TRBV7-2; D not certain. The V gene's germline CDR1 is SGHTA and CDR2 FQGNSA. V lost 5 bases and J 3 bases, leaving 7 bases between the germline ends. The CDR3 is made up of 13 amino acids.

This clone was recorded a few times. The J gene is TRBJ2-1, the V gene TRBV29-1; maybe TRBD2 (6 bases). The CDR3 loop spans 12 amino acids. Trimming cost V 6 bases and J 8 bases, with 14 bases left between them. Germline V gives CDR1 SQVTM, CDR2 ANQGSEA. The CDR3 here is CSVRDSFHEQFF. The CDR3 DNA reads as TGCAGCGTCCGGGACTCTTTCCATGAGCAGTTCTTC.

This rearrangement joins TRBV10-3 to TRBJ2-3; D is undetermined. In germline, CDR1 is ENHRY, CDR2 SYGVKD. Trimming cost V 8 bases and J 3 bases, with 9 bases left between them. The CDR3 has 12 residues. The DNA of the CDR3 is TGTGCCATCCGCACAGATACAGATACGCAGTATTTT. Its translation is CAIRTDTDTQYF.

This clone has only a few counts. The rearrangement uses TRBV5-6 and TRBJ2-2; D may be TRBD1 (6 bases). Per the germline V gene, CDR1 is SGHDT and CDR2 is YYEEEE. The CDR3 covers 15 residues. The V and J ends lost 5 bases and 2 bases respectively, with 13 bases between them. Here the CDR3 DNA reads TGTGCCAGCAGGAAAACAGGGTATAACACCGGGGAGCTGTTTTTT. Its translation is CASRKTGYNTGELFF.

DNA for the CDR3: TGTGCCAGCAGCGGCTCTAGCGGCTGGGGCCTAGCCAAAAACATTCAGTACTTC. Translation gives CASSGSSGWGLAKNIQYF. The V and J genes are TRBV9 and TRBJ2-4; TRBD2 matches at 7 bases. Trimming at V came to 3 bases and at J to 0 bases, leaving 12 bases not matched to a gene. Germline V CDR1 and CDR2: SGDLS, YYNGEE. This CDR3 has 18 residues.

The chain couples TRBV19 to TRBJ2-2; D is unclear. V gave up 5 bases and J gave up 9 bases, with 7 bases separating them. This CDR3 region has 11 residues. The germline gives CDR1 LNHDA, CDR2 SQIVND (reference sequence). The CDR3 protein is CASSPSRELFF. The CDR3 DNA is TGTGCCAGTAGTCCTTCCCGGGAGCTGTTTTTT.

This sequence joins TRBV15 and TRBJ2-5, with D possibly being TRBD1 (5 bases). CDR1 and CDR2 (germline): LNHNV, YYDKDF (reference sequence). There are 21 residues in the CDR3. V gave up 0 bases and J gave up 1 base, with 27 bases separating them. The CDR3 DNA sequence: TGTGCCACCAGCAGAGATCTTCCAAGACGTGCAGGGTATCAGGGCCAAGAGACCCAGTACTTC. It encodes CATSRDLPRRAGYQGQETQYF.

This clone was seen a handful of times. The chain employs TRBV30 and TRBJ2-3; TRBD2 matches at 8 bases. The V and J ends lost 0 bases and 6 bases, in that order; junction bases with no gene match: 8. There are 15 residues in the CDR3. Germline V gene sequence: CDR1 GTSNPN, CDR2 SVGIG (reference sequence). The CDR3 DNA is TGTGCCTGGAGTGTAGCAGCGGGAGTGGCGGATACGCAGTATTTT. Its translation: CAWSVAAGVADTQYF.

This clone was recorded a few times. The gene calls are TRBV7-3 and TRBJ2-3; D is unclear. This CDR3 is built from 14 residues. Deletions cut 7 bases from V and 1 base from J, with 12 bases between. Germline lookup yields CDR1 SGHTA and CDR2 FQGTGA. CDR3 bases: TGTGCCAGCACCAAAGGGCAGGGCACAGATACGCAGTATTTT. This gives the protein CASTKGQGTDTQYF.

This chain links TRBV29-1 with TRBJ2-1; 11 nucleotides agree with TRBD2. V lost 6 bases and J lost 2; bases outside the gene matches: 6. Per germline, CDR1 SQVTM and CDR2 ANQGSEA. The CDR3 runs to 15 residues. CDR3 region: CSVATSGSPYNEQFF. The CDR3, as DNA: TGCAGCGTCGCTACTAGCGGGAGCCCCTACAATGAGCAGTTCTTC.